These 18 T cell receptor beta chains were sequenced from one sample in a study of shared clonotypes between healthy human individuals. TCRdb's copy holds only in-frame clones and misses some; the assay was immunoSEQ multiplex PCR. The repertoire holds some 580,000 clones, 97% seen once, with around 0.057% in the top ten. Sequenced material: naive CD4+ T cells sorted from blood. Noted subset: CD45RA+ positively selected. The receptors shown here come from a woman aged 25 to 39 in good health.

The chain recombines TRBV19 with TRBJ2-2, with TRBD2 matching over 9 bases. The CDR3 runs 15 residues. Germline-derived CDR1 and CDR2 are LNHDA and SQIVND (reference sequence). Trimming at V came to 5 bases and at J to 7 bases, leaving 8 bases not matched to a gene. The CDR3 loop is CASSRREGQGGELFF. The DNA of the CDR3 is TGTGCCAGTAGTCGGCGGGAGGGCCAGGGCGGGGAGCTGTTTTTT.

The chain carries TRBV6-1 and TRBJ2-3; 9 nucleotides line up with TRBD1. CDR3 length: 15 amino acids. CDR1 and CDR2 from the germline V gene are MNHNS and SASEGT. The V segment lost 6 bases and the J segment 4 bases; nucleotides outside the gene matches: 8. CDR3 residues: CASRRDRVGSDTQYF. The DNA for the CDR3 is TGTGCCAGCAGGAGGGACAGGGTTGGGTCAGATACGCAGTATTTT.

The chain employs TRBV6-6 and TRBJ1-2; the match to TRBD1 covers 8 bases. Per germline, CDR1 MNHNY and CDR2 SVGAGI (reference sequence). This CDR3 spans 12 amino acids. Trimming took 6 bases from V and 8 from J; bases not matched to a gene: 5. DNA for the CDR3: TGTGCCAGCAGCGGACAGGGTGGGGGCTACACCTTC. Its protein product is CASSGQGGGYTF.

V usage is TRBV6-5 and J usage is TRBJ2-2; D is undetermined. The CDR3 totals 16 residues. Trimming left V 0 bases short and J 0 bases short, with 8 bases between. The germline CDR1 and CDR2 sequences are MNHEY and SVGAGI. CDR3 protein: CASSYSNQANTGELFF. CDR3 sequence (DNA): TGTGCCAGCAGTTACTCGAATCAAGCGAACACCGGGGAGCTGTTTTTT.

This chain joins TRBV15 and TRBJ2-5, with D perhaps TRBD1 (6 bases). Germline values: CDR1 LNHNV, CDR2 YYDKDF (reference sequence). The CDR3 length is 17 residues. With 3 bases removed from V and 3 bases from J, the gap between germline ends came to 20 bases. The CDR3: CATSRKSFRTAKETQYF. CDR3 DNA: TGTGCCACCAGCAGGAAGAGCTTCCGGACAGCAAAAGAGACCCAGTACTTC.

This sequence joins TRBV11-2 and TRBJ1-1, with no clear D. The germline gives CDR1 SGHAT, CDR2 FQNNGV. CDR3 size: 12 residues. Between the trimmed V and J ends, which lost 5 bases and 7 bases, there was a span of 11 bases. The chain's CDR3 is CASSHNQGEAFF. CDR3 nucleotides: TGTGCCAGCAGCCATAACCAAGGTGAAGCTTTCTTT.

The genes are TRBV21-1 and TRBJ1-4. TRBV21-1 constitutes a pseudogene. The CDR3 has 19 amino acids. The CDR3 spells CASSKVGMVGNATNEKLFF. CDR3 nucleotide sequence: TGTGCCAGCAGCAAAGTGGGGATGGTGGGGAACGCAACTAATGAAAAACTGTTTTTT.

The chain recombines TRBV7-9 with TRBJ2-5, with D hard to call. From germline, CDR1 is SEHNR and CDR2 FQNEAQ (reference sequence). V lost 5 bases and J 8 bases, leaving 24 bases between the germline ends. The CDR3 is 16 residues long. CDR3 sequence (DNA): TGTGCCAGCAGCCGAATCGGACGGTTTGAATCAGGAACCCAGTACTTC. Translation: CASSRIGRFESGTQYF. Filled out from reference TRBV7-9 and TRBJ2-5, the complete variable domain reads DTGVSQNPRHKITKRGQNVTFRCDPISEHNRLYWYRQTLGQGPEFLTYFQNEAQLEKSRLLSDRFSAERPKGSFSTLEIQRTEQGDSAMYLCASSRIGRFESGTQYFGPGTRLLVL.

The chain uses TRBV9 and TRBJ2-7; TRBD2 is a possible D gene (5 bases). The CDR3 has 14 amino acids. The V gene's germline CDR1 is SGDLS and CDR2 YYNGEE. V was shortened by 0 bases and J by 3 bases, with 10 bases between the two germline ends. As DNA, the CDR3 is TGTGCCAGCAGCGTAGGTCTAGGGAGCTACGAGCAGTACTTC. Translating it yields CASSVGLGSYEQYF.

The chain employs TRBV28 and TRBJ2-7, with 8 bases lining up with TRBD1. CDR3 size: 15 residues. The germline V gene has CDR1 MDHEN and CDR2 SYDVKM. The J segment lost 5 bases and the V segment lost 0 bases, leaving 6 bases of the junction unmatched. For the CDR3, the DNA is TGTGCCAGCAGTTTATGGGGGCAGGGGGCCGACGAGCAGTACTTC. Translated, it gives CASSLWGQGADEQYF. Full variable domain (missing parts from reference TRBV28 and TRBJ2-7): DVKVTQSSRYLVKRTGEKVFLECVQDMDHENMFWYRQDPGLGLRLIYFSYDVKMKEKGDIPEGYSVSREKKERFSLILESASTNQTSMYLCASSLWGQGADEQYFGPGTRLTVT.

The chain combines TRBV14 with TRBJ2-1, with 7 bases fitting TRBD2. CDR3 length equals 14 residues. Germline loops: CDR1 SGHDN, CDR2 FVKESK. With 4 bases clipped from V and 7 bases from J, the junction kept 7 bases outside the gene matches. This chain's CDR3 is CASSPSLGGNEQFF. CDR3 in DNA: TGTGCCAGCAGCCCGTCACTGGGGGGGAATGAGCAGTTCTTC.

This chain links TRBV5-1 with TRBJ1-1, with D maybe TRBD1 (5 bases). Trimming took 1 base from V and 3 from J, leaving 16 bases between them. This CDR3 has 16 residues. Germline values: CDR1 SGHRS, CDR2 YFSETQ. The CDR3 DNA sequence: TGCGCCAGCAGCTTGTCTCTCGGGGGTACGGACACTGAAGCTTTCTTT. Encoded protein: CASSLSLGGTDTEAFF.

This chain links TRBV11-2 with TRBJ2-2, with D possibly called TRBD1 or TRBD2 (6 bases each). CDR1 is SGHAT and CDR2 is FQNNGV in the germline V gene. V was clipped by 5 bases and J by 4 bases, with 14 bases between them. The CDR3 sequence is 15 residues long. Here the CDR3 reads CASSPLGGRTGELFF. The CDR3 nucleotides are TGTGCCAGCAGCCCTCTGGGGGGCCGCACCGGGGAGCTGTTTTTT. The full variable domain, completed using reference TRBV11-2 and TRBJ2-2, is EAGVAQSPRYKIIEKRQSVAFWCNPISGHATLYWYQQILGQGPKLLIQFQNNGVVDDSQLPKDRFSAERLKGVDSTLKIQPAKLEDSAVYLCASSPLGGRTGELFFGEGSRLTVL.

V and J are TRBV6-1 and TRBJ2-7, with D perhaps matching TRBD2 (7 bases). Trimming removed 3 bases at V and 9 bases at J, with 12 bases between. Germline V gene lookup returns CDR1 MNHNS and CDR2 SASEGT. The CDR3 contains 12 residues. The CDR3 spells CASSDYREGQYF. The CDR3 DNA sequence: TGTGCCAGCAGTGATTACAGGGAGGGGCAGTACTTC.

The chain has TRBV27 and TRBJ2-7; 15 nucleotides match TRBD2. J gave up 0 bases and V 7 bases, and 4 bases lay outside the gene matches. CDR3 length equals 16 residues. The V gene's germline CDR1 is MNHEY and CDR2 SMNVEV (reference sequence). The CDR3 DNA sequence: TGTGCCAGCAAGGGGACTAGCGGGAGGTACTCCTACGAGCAGTACTTC. It is translated as CASKGTSGRYSYEQYF.

The V gene is TRBV18, the J gene TRBJ2-3, with TRBD2 matching over 8 bases. The CDR3 length is 15 residues. After removal of 3 bases from V and 1 base from J, the junction contained 3 bases not matched to a gene. Germline V gene data show CDR1 as KGHSH and CDR2 as LQKENI. In DNA, the CDR3 is TGTGCCAGCTCACCTCAACTAGCGGGCACAGATACGCAGTATTTT. This translates into CASSPQLAGTDTQYF.

The CDR3 DNA reads as TGTGCCAGCAGACCCCAGGGACATGGGGGTCAGCCCCAGCATTTT. Protein sequence: CASRPQGHGGQPQHF. The rearrangement joins TRBV6-1 to TRBJ1-5, with D possibly matching TRBD1 (6 bases). Trimming stripped 6 bases from V and 6 bases from J, with 18 bases between. The CDR3 runs to 15 residues. Germline CDR1 is MNHNS and CDR2 is SASEGT.

The chain carries TRBV20-1 and TRBJ2-7; the D is unclear. Germline CDR1 DFQATT, CDR2 SNEGSKA (reference sequence). Trimming stripped 3 bases from V and 3 bases from J, with 6 bases between. The CDR3 extends over 11 amino acids. The CDR3 DNA reads as TGCAGTGCTAGTCTAGACTACGAGCAGTACTTC. As protein: CSASLDYEQYF.